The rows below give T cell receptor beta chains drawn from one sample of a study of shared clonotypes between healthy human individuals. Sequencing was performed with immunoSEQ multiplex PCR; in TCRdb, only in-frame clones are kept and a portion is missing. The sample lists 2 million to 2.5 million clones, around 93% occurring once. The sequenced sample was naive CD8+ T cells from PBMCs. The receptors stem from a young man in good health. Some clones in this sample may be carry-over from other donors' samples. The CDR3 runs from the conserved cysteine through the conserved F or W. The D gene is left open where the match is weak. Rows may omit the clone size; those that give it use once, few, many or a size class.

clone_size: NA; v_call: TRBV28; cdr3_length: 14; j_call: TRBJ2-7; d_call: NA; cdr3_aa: CASRSGASVYEQYF; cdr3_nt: TGTGCCAGCAGGTCAGGTGCAAGTGTCTACGAGCAGTACTTC
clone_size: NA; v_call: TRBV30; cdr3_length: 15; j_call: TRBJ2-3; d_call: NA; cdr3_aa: CAWHLPDLEEDTQYF; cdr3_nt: TGTGCCTGGCATCTCCCGGACCTTGAGGAAGATACGCAGTATTTT
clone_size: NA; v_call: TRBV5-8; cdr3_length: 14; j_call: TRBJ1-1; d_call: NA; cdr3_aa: CASSFGRGNTEAFF; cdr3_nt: TGTGCCAGCAGCTTTGGGAGAGGGAACACTGAAGCTTTCTTT
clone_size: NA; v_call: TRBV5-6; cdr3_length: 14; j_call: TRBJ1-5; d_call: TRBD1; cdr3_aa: CASSIGQGNQPQHF; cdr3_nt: TGTGCCAGCAGCATAGGACAGGGAAATCAGCCCCAGCATTTT
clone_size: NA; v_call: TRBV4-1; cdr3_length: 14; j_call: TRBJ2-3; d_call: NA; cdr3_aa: CASSQAGSADTQYF; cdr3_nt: TGCGCCAGCAGCCAAGCAGGCAGCGCAGATACGCAGTATTTT
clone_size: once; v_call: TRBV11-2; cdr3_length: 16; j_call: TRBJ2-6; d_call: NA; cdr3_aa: CASSLVQFSGANVLTF; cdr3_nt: TGTGCCAGCAGCTTAGTCCAGTTCTCTGGGGCCAACGTCCTGACTTTC
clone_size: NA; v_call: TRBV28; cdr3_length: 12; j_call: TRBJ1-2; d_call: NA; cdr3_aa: CATLGQRPGYTF; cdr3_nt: TGTGCCACCTTAGGACAGCGTCCCGGCTACACCTTC
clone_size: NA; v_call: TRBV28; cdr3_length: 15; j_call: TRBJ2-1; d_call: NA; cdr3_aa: CASSFSGAPYNEQFF; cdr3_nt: TGTGCCAGCAGTTTCTCGGGGGCACCCTACAATGAGCAGTTCTTC
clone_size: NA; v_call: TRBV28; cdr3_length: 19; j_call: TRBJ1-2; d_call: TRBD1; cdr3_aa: CASSLLVSDRGRFNYGYTF; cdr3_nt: TGTGCCAGCAGTTTACTCGTATCGGACAGGGGGCGCTTCAACTATGGCTACACCTTC
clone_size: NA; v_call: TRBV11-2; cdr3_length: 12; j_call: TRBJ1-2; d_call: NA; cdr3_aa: CASSLGGTSSTF; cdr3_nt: TGTGCCAGCAGCTTGGGTGGGACGTCCTCTACCTTC
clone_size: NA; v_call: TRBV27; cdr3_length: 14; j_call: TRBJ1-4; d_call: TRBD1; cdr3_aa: CASSSTGGNEKLFF; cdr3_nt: TGTGCCAGCAGTTCGACAGGGGGCAATGAAAAACTGTTTTTT
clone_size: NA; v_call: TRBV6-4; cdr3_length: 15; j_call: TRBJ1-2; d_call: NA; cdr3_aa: CASSAYPTLNYGYTF; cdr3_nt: TGTGCCAGCAGTGCGTATCCCACTCTTAACTATGGCTACACCTTC
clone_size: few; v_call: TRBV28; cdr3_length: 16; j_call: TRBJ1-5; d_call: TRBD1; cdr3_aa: CASIHPPDREGKPQHF; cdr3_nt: TGTGCCAGCATTCATCCTCCTGACAGGGAGGGGAAGCCCCAGCATTTT
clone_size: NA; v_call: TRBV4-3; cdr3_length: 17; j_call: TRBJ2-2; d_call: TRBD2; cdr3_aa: CASSQHSGRLGTGELFF; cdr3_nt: TGCGCCAGCAGCCAACACAGCGGGAGGTTAGGCACCGGGGAGCTGTTTTTT
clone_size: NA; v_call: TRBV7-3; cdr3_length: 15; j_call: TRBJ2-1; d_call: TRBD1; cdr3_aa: CASSLGRGLNNEQFF; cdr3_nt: TGTGCCAGCAGCTTAGGCAGGGGGCTCAACAATGAGCAGTTCTTC
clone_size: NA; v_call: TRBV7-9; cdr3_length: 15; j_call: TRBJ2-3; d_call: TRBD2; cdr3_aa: CASRTGTSPQDTQYF; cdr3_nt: TGTGCCAGCAGGACCGGGACTAGCCCACAAGATACGCAGTATTTT
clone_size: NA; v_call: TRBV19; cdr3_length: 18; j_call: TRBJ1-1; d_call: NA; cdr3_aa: CASSIDLRAWGPGTEAFF; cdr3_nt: TGTGCCAGTAGTATAGATCTTCGGGCTTGGGGTCCGGGCACTGAAGCTTTCTTT
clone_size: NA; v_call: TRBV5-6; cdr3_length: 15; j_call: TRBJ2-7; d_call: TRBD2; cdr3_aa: CASSLGAGGPDEQYF; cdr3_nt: TGTGCCAGCAGCTTGGGGGCGGGAGGGCCGGACGAGCAGTACTTC
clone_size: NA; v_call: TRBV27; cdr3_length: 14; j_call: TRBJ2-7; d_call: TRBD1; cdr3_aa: CASSPRTGGHEQYF; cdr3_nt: TGTGCCAGCAGTCCACGGACAGGGGGGCACGAGCAGTACTTC
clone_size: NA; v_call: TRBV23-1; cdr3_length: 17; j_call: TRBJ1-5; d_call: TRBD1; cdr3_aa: CASSQSEPGQGNQPQHF; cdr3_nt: TGCGCCAGCAGTCAATCAGAACCGGGACAGGGCAATCAGCCCCAGCATTTT
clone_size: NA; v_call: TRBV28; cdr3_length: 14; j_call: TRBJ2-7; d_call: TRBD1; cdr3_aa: CASRTGTGSVGQYF; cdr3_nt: TGTGCCAGCAGAACCGGGACAGGGAGCGTGGGGCAGTACTTC
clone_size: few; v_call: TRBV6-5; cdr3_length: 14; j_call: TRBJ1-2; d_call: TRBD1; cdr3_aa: CASSFSATGQGYTF; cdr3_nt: TGTGCCAGCAGTTTTTCTGCGACAGGGCAAGGCTACACCTTC
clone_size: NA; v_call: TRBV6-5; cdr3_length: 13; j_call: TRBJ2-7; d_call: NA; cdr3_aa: CASVATGPYEQYF; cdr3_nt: TGTGCCAGCGTCGCGACAGGTCCCTACGAGCAGTACTTC
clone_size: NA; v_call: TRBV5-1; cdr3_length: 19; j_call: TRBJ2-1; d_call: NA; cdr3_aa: CASSLAAADGRLTYNEQFF; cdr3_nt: TGCGCCAGCAGCTTGGCCGCCGCGGACGGGCGACTCACCTACAATGAGCAGTTCTTC
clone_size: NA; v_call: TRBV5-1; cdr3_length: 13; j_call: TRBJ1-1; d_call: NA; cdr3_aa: CASSLWGGPEAFF; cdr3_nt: TGCGCCAGCAGCTTATGGGGGGGACCTGAAGCTTTCTTT
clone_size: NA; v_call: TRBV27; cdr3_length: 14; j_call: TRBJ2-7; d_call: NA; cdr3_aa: CASSQGAGAYEQYF; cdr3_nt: TGTGCCAGCAGTCAAGGGGCAGGAGCCTACGAGCAGTACTTC
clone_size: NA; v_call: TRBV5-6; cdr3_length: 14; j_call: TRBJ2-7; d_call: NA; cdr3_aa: CASSLPLPSYEQYF; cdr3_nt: TGTGCCAGCAGCTTGCCTCTCCCGTCCTACGAGCAGTACTTC
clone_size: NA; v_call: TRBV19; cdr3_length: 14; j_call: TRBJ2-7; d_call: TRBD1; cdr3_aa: CASSIGDRLYEQYF; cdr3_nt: TGTGCCAGTAGTATAGGGGACAGGCTCTACGAGCAGTACTTC
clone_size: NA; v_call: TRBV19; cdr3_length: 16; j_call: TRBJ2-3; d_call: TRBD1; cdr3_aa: CASSIDLGRGRDTQYF; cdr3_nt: TGTGCCAGTAGTATAGATCTTGGCAGGGGGCGGGATACGCAGTATTTT
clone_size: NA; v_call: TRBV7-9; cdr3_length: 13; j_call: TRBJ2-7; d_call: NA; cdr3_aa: CASSLREYYEQYF; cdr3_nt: TGTGCCAGCAGCTTAAGGGAGTACTACGAGCAGTACTTC
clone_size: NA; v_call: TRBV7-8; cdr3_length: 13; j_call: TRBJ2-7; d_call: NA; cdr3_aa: CASSLARKEKQYF; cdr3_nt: TGTGCCAGCAGCTTAGCGCGAAAAGAGAAACAGTACTTC
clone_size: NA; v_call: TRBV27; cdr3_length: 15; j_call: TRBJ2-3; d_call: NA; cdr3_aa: CASSLYPSSTDTQYF; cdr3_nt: TGTGCCAGCAGTTTATATCCTAGCAGCACAGATACGCAGTATTTT
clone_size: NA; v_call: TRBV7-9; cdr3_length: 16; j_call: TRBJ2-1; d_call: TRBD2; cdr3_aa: CASYSPETSGYNEQFF; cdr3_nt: TGTGCCAGCTATTCTCCGGAGACTAGCGGATACAATGAGCAGTTCTTC
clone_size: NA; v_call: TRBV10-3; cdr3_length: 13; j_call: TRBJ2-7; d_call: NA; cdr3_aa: CAIRTDPSLEQYF; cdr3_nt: TGTGCCATACGGACGGACCCGAGCCTCGAGCAGTACTTC
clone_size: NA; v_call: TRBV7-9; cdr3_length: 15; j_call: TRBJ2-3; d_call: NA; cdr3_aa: CASSPPGINTDTQYF; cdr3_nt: TGTGCCAGCAGCCCACCCGGGATCAACACAGATACGCAGTATTTT
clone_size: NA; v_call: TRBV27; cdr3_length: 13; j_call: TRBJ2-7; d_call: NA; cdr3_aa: CASSLAGPNEQYF; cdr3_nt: TGTGCCAGCAGTTTAGCAGGGCCTAACGAGCAGTACTTC
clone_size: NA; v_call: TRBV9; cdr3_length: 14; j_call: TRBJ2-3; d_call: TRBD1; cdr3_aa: CASSVRGTADTQYF; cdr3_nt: TGTGCCAGCAGCGTAAGGGGGACAGCAGATACGCAGTATTTT
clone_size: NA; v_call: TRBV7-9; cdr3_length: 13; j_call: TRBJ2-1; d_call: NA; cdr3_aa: CASSSPGPGPQFF; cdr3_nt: TGTGCCAGCAGCTCCCCGGGGCCCGGACCGCAGTTCTTC
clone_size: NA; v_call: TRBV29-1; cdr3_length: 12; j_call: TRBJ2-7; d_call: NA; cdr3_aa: CSVVSPSGEQYF; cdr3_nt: TGCAGCGTTGTAAGTCCCTCGGGGGAGCAGTACTTC
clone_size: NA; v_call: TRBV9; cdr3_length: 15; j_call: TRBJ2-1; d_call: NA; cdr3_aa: CASSVAGGFDYEQFF; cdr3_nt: TGTGCCAGCAGCGTAGCGGGCGGGTTCGACTATGAGCAGTTCTTC
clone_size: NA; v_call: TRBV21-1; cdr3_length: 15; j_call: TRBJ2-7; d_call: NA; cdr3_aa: CASSKLESWDCEQYF; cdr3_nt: TGTGCCAGCAGCAAATTAGAGAGCTGGGATTGCGAGCAGTACTTC
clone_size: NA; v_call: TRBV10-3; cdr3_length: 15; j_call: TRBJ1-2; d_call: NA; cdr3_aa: CAIRQIRVTNYGYTF; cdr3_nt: TGTGCCATCAGACAAATCAGGGTTACAAACTATGGCTACACCTTC
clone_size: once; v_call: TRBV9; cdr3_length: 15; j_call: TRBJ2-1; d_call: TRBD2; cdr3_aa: CASSVGASGSGEQFF; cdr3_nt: TGTGCCAGCAGCGTAGGGGCTAGCGGGAGTGGTGAGCAGTTCTTC
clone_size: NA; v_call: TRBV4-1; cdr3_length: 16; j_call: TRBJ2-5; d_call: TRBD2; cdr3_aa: CASSQGTRTRRETQYF; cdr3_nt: TGCGCCAGCAGCCAGGGGACCCGGACTAGAAGAGAGACCCAGTACTTC
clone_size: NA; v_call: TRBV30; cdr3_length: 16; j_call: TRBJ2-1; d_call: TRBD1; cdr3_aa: CAWTPGQGGSYNEQFF; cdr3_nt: TGTGCCTGGACCCCGGGACAGGGGGGCTCCTACAATGAGCAGTTCTTC
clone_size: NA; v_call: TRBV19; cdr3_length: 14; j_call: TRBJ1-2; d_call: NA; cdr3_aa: CASSIDLEDYGYTF; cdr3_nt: TGTGCCAGTAGTATAGACCTCGAGGACTATGGCTACACCTTC
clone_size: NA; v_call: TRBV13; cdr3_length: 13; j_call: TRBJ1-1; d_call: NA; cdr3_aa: CASSLGRSRQAFF; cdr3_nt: TGTGCCAGCAGCTTAGGCCGCTCCCGTCAAGCTTTCTTT
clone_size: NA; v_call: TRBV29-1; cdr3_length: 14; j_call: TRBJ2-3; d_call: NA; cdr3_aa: CSVDEGGSTDTQYF; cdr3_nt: TGCAGCGTTGACGAGGGGGGGAGCACAGATACGCAGTATTTT
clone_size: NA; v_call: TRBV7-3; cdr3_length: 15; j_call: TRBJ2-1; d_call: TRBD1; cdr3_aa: CASSHGQGPYNEQFF; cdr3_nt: TGTGCCAGCAGTCACGGACAGGGACCCTACAATGAGCAGTTCTTC
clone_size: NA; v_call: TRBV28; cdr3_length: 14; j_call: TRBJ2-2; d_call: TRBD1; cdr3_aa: CASSLTGGAGELFF; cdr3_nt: TGTGCCAGCAGTCTGACAGGGGGTGCCGGGGAGCTGTTTTTT
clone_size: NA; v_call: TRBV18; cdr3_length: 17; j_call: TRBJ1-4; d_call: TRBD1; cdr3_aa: CASSAGTGKSSDEKLFF; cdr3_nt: TGTGCCAGCTCAGCTGGGACAGGGAAATCTTCCGATGAAAAACTGTTTTTT
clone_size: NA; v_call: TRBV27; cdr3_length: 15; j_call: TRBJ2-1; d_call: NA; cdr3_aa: CASSHGQNSYNEQFF; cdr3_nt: TGTGCCAGCAGTCATGGACAGAACTCCTACAATGAGCAGTTCTTC
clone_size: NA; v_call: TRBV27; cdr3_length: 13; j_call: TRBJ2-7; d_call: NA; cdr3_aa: CASSLRGAHEQYF; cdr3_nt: TGTGCCAGCAGTTTAAGGGGTGCCCACGAGCAGTACTTC
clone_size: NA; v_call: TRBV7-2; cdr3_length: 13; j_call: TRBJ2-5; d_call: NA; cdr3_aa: CASSLISRPAQDF; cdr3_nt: TGTGCCAGCAGCTTAATATCCCGTCCGGCTCAGGACTTC
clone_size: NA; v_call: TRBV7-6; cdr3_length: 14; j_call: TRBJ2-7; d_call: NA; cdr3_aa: CASSLAGLWDEQYF; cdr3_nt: TGTGCCAGCAGCTTAGCGGGTCTATGGGACGAGCAGTACTTC
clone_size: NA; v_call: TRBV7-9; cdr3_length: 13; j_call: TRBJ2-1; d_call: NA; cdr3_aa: CASIEKVYNEQFF; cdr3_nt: TGTGCCAGCATCGAAAAGGTCTACAATGAGCAGTTCTTC
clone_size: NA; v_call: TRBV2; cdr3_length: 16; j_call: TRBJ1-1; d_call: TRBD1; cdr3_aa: CASLPGQGAFGTEAFF; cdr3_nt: TGTGCCTCACTCCCGGGACAGGGGGCGTTTGGGACTGAAGCTTTCTTT
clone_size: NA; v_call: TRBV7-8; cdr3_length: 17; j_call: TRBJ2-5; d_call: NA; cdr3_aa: CASSLVGEAVRQETQYF; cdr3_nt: TGTGCCAGCAGCTTAGTTGGTGAAGCGGTTAGGCAAGAGACCCAGTACTTC